This TCR beta chain was observed in a study of control samples from healthy donors and cancer patients. The CDR3 length is 14 residues. Trimming took 2 bases from V and 3 from J, leaving 10 bases between them. Germline-derived CDR1 and CDR2 are MNHEY and SVGEGT. TCRdb's copy holds only in-frame clones and misses some; the assay was immunoSEQ multiplex PCR. The sample yields about 110,000 clones, around four fifths seen once. This chain uses TRBV6-2 or TRBV6-3 with TRBJ1-2; the D is unclear. The source material was blood. This sequence was found in a young man in good health. The CDR3: CASSYRGRYYGYTF. The DNA of the CDR3 is TGTGCCAGCAGTTACCGAGGCAGATACTATGGCTACACCTTC.